This T cell receptor (beta chain) was identified in a study of T cell changes during pregnancy in multiple sclerosis (dated by TCRdb to the late 2010s). About the study as a whole: In women with multiple sclerosis, the researchers looked at how the T cell repertoire shifted as pregnancy progressed.

The library relied on the immunoSEQ multiplex PCR assay. Here the immuneACCESS table is served through TCRdb, limited to in-frame sequences with V and J called. Missing clones are a known gap in these copies; in checked studies unresolved V genes cover under half, and the rest lacks a known reason. The sample records about 120,000 clones, approximately 93% of which are singletons. The ten largest clones take up approximately 6.3% of the sample. CDR1 and CDR2 were assigned from the germline V gene (reference sequence) as MNHEY and SMNVEV. V and J are truncated by 3 bases and 5 bases respectively, leaving an intervening sequence of 14 bases. The CDR3 numbers 14 residues from cysteine through phenylalanine. Only the CDR3 DNA stays, 42 bases, in frame from base 1. In regard to this clone: No antigen is known for it. No base qualities exist here, and no much larger clone lies one base off it.

The sample consisted of peripheral blood, taken before pregnancy. The rearranged chain carries TRBV27 and TRBJ2-7; the D gene is perhaps TRBD1, on 6 matching bases. This clonotype was sampled from a female donor with multiple sclerosis, enrolled in a pregnancy study. CDR3 protein: CASSFRQALDEQYF. The base sequence is TGTGCCAGCAGTTTCAGACAGGCTCTGGACGAGCAGTACTTC.